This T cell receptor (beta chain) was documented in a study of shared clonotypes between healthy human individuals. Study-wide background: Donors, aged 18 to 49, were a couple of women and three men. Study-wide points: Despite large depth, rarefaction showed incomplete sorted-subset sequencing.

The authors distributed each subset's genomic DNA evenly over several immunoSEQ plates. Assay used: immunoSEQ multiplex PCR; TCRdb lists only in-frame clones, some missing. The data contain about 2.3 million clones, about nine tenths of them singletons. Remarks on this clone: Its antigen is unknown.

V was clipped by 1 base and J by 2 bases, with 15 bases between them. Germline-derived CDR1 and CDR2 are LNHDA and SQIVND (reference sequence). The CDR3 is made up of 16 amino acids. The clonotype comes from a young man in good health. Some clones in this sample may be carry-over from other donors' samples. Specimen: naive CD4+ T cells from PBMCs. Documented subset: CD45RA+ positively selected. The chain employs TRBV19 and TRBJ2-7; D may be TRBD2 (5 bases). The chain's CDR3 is CASSIGGAPATYEQYF. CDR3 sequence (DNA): TGTGCCAGTAGTATAGGGGGAGCGCCAGCAACCTACGAGCAGTACTTC. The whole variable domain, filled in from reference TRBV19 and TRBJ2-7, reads DGGITQSPKYLFRKEGQNVTLSCEQNLNHDAMYWYRQDPGQGLRLIYYSQIVNDFQKGDIAEGYSVSREKKESFPLTVTSAQKNPTAFYLCASSIGGAPATYEQYFGPGTRLTVT.